What follows is one TCR beta chain and its context. Some clones are missing from TCRdb's copy, which holds only in-frame ones; the method was immunoSEQ multiplex PCR. This table holds roughly 78,000 clones, 70% to 85% found once. The data are from a study of T cell responses to AZD1222 COVID-19 vaccine. The V gene end was trimmed by 4 bases and the J gene end by 4 bases; junction bases not matched to a gene: 4. CDR1 is LGHDT and CDR2 is YNNKEL in the germline V gene (reference sequence). The length of the CDR3 is 14 residues. The source of this sequence is an adult in good health. The rearrangement links TRBV3-1 (or the pseudogene TRBV3-2) to TRBJ2-1; 7 positions match TRBD2. The sample here was peripheral blood, taken on day 0 of AZD1222 vaccination. The CDR3 protein is CASSPASGYNEQFF. Here the CDR3 DNA reads TGTGCCAGCAGCCCCGCTAGCGGTTACAATGAGCAGTTCTTC.